Presented here are 18 T cell receptor beta chains from one specimen sequenced in a study of shared clonotypes between healthy human individuals. The table came from immunoSEQ multiplex PCR; TCRdb's copy has only in-frame clones and leaves some out. This table has 1.4 million to 1.5 million clones, 96% appearing once. The specimen was naive CD4+ T cells sorted from blood. As for subset: CD45RA+ positively selected. The receptors originated from a man aged 30 to 39 in good health.

This chain links TRBV10-3 with TRBJ2-3; 10 positions match TRBD2. Looked up from germline, CDR1 is ENHRY and CDR2 is SYGVKD. This CDR3 has 18 amino acids. V lost 2 bases to trimming and J lost 6 bases; unmatched junction nucleotides: 14. DNA for the CDR3: TGTGCCATCAGTGAGCCCAGTCTAGCGGGGGCTGGCGGGGATACGCAGTATTTT. Translated: CAISEPSLAGAGGDTQYF.

The genes are TRBV18 and TRBJ2-6; tentative D call: TRBD2 (5 bases). This CDR3 has 17 amino acids. The germline V gene has CDR1 KGHSH and CDR2 LQKENI. Trimming removed 8 bases from V and 3 bases from J, with 20 bases in between. The CDR3 nucleotides are TGTGCCAGCCGACAAGTCCTCCTTCGGGATGGGGCCAACGTCCTGACTTTC. The encoded protein is CASRQVLLRDGANVLTF.

V and J are TRBV28 and TRBJ2-7; 7 bases map to TRBD2. This CDR3 has 14 residues. J was trimmed by 3 bases and V by 6 bases; bases with no gene match: 8. CDR1 is MDHEN and CDR2 is SYDVKM in the germline V gene. CDR3 DNA: TGTGCCAGCAGCACCTTGGGCGGGAGCTACGAGCAGTACTTC. Protein product: CASSTLGGSYEQYF.

The CDR3 coding sequence is TGCGCCAGCAGCGTGAGCCTCCGGGGATCAAACACCGGGGAGCTGTTTTTT. Protein: CASSVSLRGSNTGELFF. The rearrangement joins TRBV5-1 to TRBJ2-2; D possibly corresponds to TRBD2 (5 bases). V lost 4 bases and J 2 bases, leaving 18 bases between the germline ends. Germline loops: CDR1 SGHRS, CDR2 YFSETQ. The CDR3 is made up of 17 amino acids.

The chain recombines TRBV10-3 with TRBJ1-1; 8 positions agree with TRBD1. Trimming cost V 6 bases and J 5 bases; bases outside gene matches: 5. CDR1 and CDR2 from the germline V gene are ENHRY and SYGVKD. The CDR3 consists of 13 residues. CDR3 region: CAIRETGETEAFF. Here the CDR3 DNA reads TGTGCCATCAGGGAGACAGGGGAGACTGAAGCTTTCTTT.

The chain couples TRBV6-1 to TRBJ1-2; weak D call: TRBD1 (5 bases). The CDR3 has 14 residues. CDR1 is MNHNS and CDR2 is SASEGT in the germline V gene. Trimming took off 5 bases at V and 8 bases at J, with 18 bases between the two ends. Written as DNA, the CDR3 is TGTGCCAGCAGTCTCATCCAGGGATTGGAGGGCTACACCTTC. The encoded protein is CASSLIQGLEGYTF.

This chain joins TRBV28 and TRBJ1-1; D gene ambiguous. The V gene's germline CDR1 is MDHEN and CDR2 SYDVKM. V dropped 6 bases and J dropped 2 bases, with 10 bases sitting between them. The CDR3 has 13 amino acids. Here the CDR3 DNA reads TGTGCCAGCAGCACCGCAGCCAACACTGAAGCTTTCTTT. Translated, it gives CASSTAANTEAFF.

The rearrangement uses TRBV19 and TRBJ2-1, with unresolved D. This CDR3 is 9 amino acids long. CDR1 and CDR2 (germline): LNHDA, SQIVND (reference sequence). V lost 11 bases, J lost 8 bases, and 7 bases lay in between. The CDR3 loop reads CASGDEQFF. In nucleotides, the CDR3 is TGTGCCTCTGGGGATGAGCAGTTCTTC.

In DNA, the CDR3 is TGCGCCAGCAGTGATAATTCGGGGAACACTGAAGCTTTCTTT. Protein sequence: CASSDNSGNTEAFF. The chain recombines TRBV10-1 with TRBJ1-1; D gene uncertain. The CDR3 runs to 14 residues. Germline V gene sequence: CDR1 WNHNN, CDR2 SYGVQD (reference sequence). Trimming shortened V by 3 bases and J by 1 base, and 9 bases separated the two germline ends.

This clone was observed once. The chain links TRBV29-1 to TRBJ2-1, with TRBD2 matching over 8 bases. Germline V gene data show CDR1 as SQVTM and CDR2 as ANQGSEA. J lost 4 bases, V lost 6 bases, and 20 bases had no gene match. The CDR3 runs to 18 residues. The CDR3 DNA sequence: TGCAGCGTGAACCTTAGTCCGTCCCAGCGGGAGTCTTACAATGAGCAGTTCTTC. This sequence encodes CSVNLSPSQRESYNEQFF.

This chain links TRBV5-4 with TRBJ2-5; tentatively, D is TRBD1 (6 bases). V was pared by 4 bases and J by 3 bases, with 13 bases between. The CDR3 contains 14 residues. Looked up from germline, CDR1 is SGHNT and CDR2 is YYREEE (reference sequence). CDR3 sequence: CASSPRQGKETQYF. In DNA, the CDR3 is TGTGCCAGCAGCCCCCGGCAGGGGAAAGAGACCCAGTACTTC.

The rearrangement uses TRBV10-2 and TRBJ1-1; D not resolved. Trimming removed 4 bases from V and 4 bases from J, with 10 bases in between. The germline V gene encodes CDR1 WSHSY and CDR2 SAAADI. The CDR3 contains 13 residues. CDR3 sequence: CASSVGGSTEAFF. The DNA for the CDR3 is TGCGCCAGCAGTGTAGGCGGCTCCACTGAAGCTTTCTTT.

CDR3 DNA: TGTGCCACCAGCAGACGCGGACGGACGCTTTTGAACACTGAAGCTTTCTTT. Amino acids: CATSRRGRTLLNTEAFF. The chain recombines TRBV15 with TRBJ1-1; no reliable D call. Germline V gene data show CDR1 as LNHNV and CDR2 as YYDKDF (reference sequence). The CDR3 contains 17 residues. Trimming took off 2 bases at V and 0 bases at J, with 16 bases between the two ends.

This clone occurred once. The genes are TRBV10-3 and TRBJ2-3; maybe TRBD2 (5 bases). V lost 6 bases to trimming and J lost 1 base, with 14 bases between them. Germline V gives CDR1 ENHRY, CDR2 SYGVKD. This CDR3 has 15 amino acids. The CDR3, as DNA: TGTGCCATCAGAGGAGCGGACTCGGGCACAGATACGCAGTATTTT. Its translation: CAIRGADSGTDTQYF.

This clone appeared a single time. The chain carries TRBV6-5 and TRBJ2-2, with D perhaps TRBD1 (6 bases). V was pared by 4 bases and J by 5 bases, with 8 bases between. Germline CDR1 is MNHEY and CDR2 is SVGAGI. The CDR3 totals 13 residues. The CDR3 protein is CASSLTGTGELFF. CDR3 sequence (DNA): TGTGCCAGCAGTTTAACAGGGACCGGGGAGCTGTTTTTT.

On this clone itself: This specimen includes other DNA sequences encoding the same CDR3. This rearrangement joins TRBV5-5 to TRBJ2-3; no firm D call. The CDR3 consists of 12 residues. The V gene lost 5 bases and the J gene lost 2 bases, with 6 bases spanning the gap. Germline CDR1 and CDR2: SGHKS and YYEKEE (reference sequence). For the CDR3, the DNA is TGTGCCAGCAGTCTTCCCACAGATACGCAGTATTTT. As protein: CASSLPTDTQYF.

On this clone itself: Other DNA sequences in this specimen translate into the identical CDR3. V usage is TRBV30 and J usage is TRBJ1-1; D unclear. The CDR3 runs to 13 residues. Germline V CDR1 and CDR2: GTSNPN, SVGIG (reference sequence). V was shortened by 2 bases and J by 1 base, with 8 bases between the two germline ends. CDR3: CAWSLQENTEAFF. CDR3 nucleotides: TGTGCCTGGAGTCTGCAGGAGAACACTGAAGCTTTCTTT. The full variable domain, in which reference TRBV30 and TRBJ1-1 provide the parts outside the CDR3, is SQTIHQWPATLVQPVGSPLSLECTVEGTSNPNLYWYRQAAGRGLQLLFYSVGIGQISSEVPQNLSASRPQDRQFILSSKKLLLSDSGFYLCAWSLQENTEAFFGQGTRLTVV.

The chain couples TRBV9 to TRBJ2-1, with TRBD2 matching over 8 bases. CDR3 length: 16 amino acids. The germline V gene encodes CDR1 SGDLS and CDR2 YYNGEE. V trimming: 1 base; J trimming: 6 bases; junction bases outside the gene matches: 9. As DNA, the CDR3 is TGTGCCAGCAGCGTATCGGCGGGAGGCAATGCCAATGAGCAGTTCTTC. Encoded protein: CASSVSAGGNANEQFF.